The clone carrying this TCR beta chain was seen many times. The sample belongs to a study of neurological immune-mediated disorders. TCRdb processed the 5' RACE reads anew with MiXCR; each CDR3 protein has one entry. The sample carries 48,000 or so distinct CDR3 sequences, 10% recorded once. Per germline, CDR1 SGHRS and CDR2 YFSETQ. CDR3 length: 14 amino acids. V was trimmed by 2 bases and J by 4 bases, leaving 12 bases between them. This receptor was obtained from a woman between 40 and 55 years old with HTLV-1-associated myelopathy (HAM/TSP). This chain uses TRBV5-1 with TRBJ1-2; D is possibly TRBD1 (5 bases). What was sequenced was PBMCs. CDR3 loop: CASSFLQAAYGYTF. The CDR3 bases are TGCGCCAGCAGCTTTTTACAGGCCGCCTATGGCTACACCTTC.